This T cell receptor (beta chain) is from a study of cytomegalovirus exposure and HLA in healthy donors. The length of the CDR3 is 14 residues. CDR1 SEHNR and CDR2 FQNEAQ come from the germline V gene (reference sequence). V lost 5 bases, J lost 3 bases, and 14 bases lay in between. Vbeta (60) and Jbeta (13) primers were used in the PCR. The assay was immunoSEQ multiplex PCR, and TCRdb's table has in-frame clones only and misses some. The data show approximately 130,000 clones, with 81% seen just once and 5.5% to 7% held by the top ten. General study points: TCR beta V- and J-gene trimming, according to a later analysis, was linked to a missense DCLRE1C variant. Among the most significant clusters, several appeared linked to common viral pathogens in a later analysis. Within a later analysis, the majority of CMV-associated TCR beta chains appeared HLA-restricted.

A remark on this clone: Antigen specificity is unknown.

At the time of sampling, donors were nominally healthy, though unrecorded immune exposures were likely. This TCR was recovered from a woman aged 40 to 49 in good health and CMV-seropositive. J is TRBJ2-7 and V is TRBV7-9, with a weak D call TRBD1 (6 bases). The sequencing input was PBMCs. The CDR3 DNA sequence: TGTGCCAGCAGCCGGACAGAACCCGGCTACGAGCAGTACTTC. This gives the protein CASSRTEPGYEQYF.